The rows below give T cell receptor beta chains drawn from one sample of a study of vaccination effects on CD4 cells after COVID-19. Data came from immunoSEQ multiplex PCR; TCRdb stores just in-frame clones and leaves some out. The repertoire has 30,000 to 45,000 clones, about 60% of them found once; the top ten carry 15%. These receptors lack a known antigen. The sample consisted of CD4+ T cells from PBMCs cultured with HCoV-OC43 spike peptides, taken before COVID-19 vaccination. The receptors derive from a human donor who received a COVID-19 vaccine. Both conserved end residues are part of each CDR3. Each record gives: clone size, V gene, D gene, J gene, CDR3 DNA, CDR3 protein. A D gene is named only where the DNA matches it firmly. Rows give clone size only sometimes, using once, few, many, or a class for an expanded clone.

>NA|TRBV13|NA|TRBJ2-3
TGTGCCAGCAGCTCCCACAGGGTGTCAAGGGCAGATACGCAGTATTTT
CASSSHRVSRADTQYF
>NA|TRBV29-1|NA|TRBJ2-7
TGCAGCGTTGTAGCCGGTTCCTACGAGCAGTACTTC
CSVVAGSYEQYF
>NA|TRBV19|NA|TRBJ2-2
TGTGCCAGTTCGACAACTACCGGGGAGCTGTTTTTT
CASSTTTGELFF
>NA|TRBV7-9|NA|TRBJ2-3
TGTGCCAGCAGCTTAAGACAGACAAGCACAGATACGCAGTATTTT
CASSLRQTSTDTQYF
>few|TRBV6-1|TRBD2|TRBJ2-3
TGTGCCAGCAGTGAAGTTAGCGGGAGTTTCGCAGATACGCAGTATTTT
CASSEVSGSFADTQYF
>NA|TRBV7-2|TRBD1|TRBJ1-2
TGTGCCAGCAGGACACGGCGGGACAGGGGGCGCGTGGGGCTCTATGGCTACACCTTC
CASRTRRDRGRVGLYGYTF
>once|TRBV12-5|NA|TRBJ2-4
TGTGCTAGTGGTTTAGAACAGGGAAACATTCAGTACTTC
CASGLEQGNIQYF
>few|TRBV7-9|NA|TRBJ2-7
TGTGCCAGCAGCTTAAACTACGAGCAGTACTTC
CASSLNYEQYF
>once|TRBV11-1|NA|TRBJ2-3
TGTGCCAGCAGCTTAGGGGCTCTTGGGGTAAATACGCAGTATTTT
CASSLGALGVNTQYF
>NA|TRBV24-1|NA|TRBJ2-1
TGTGCCACCAGTAACCCCCCTAGGAATGAGCAGTTCTTC
CATSNPPRNEQFF
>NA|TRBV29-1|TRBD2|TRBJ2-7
TGCAGCGTTGTAACTAGCGGGGAGCCCTACGAGCAGTACTTC
CSVVTSGEPYEQYF
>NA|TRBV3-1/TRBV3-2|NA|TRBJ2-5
TGTGCCAGCAGCTCCCGCGGGACACAAAAAGAGACCCAGTACTTC
CASSSRGTQKETQYF
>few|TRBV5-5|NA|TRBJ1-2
TGTGCCAGCAGCTCCGGGGGAAACTATGGCTACACCTTC
CASSSGGNYGYTF
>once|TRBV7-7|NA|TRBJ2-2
TGTGCCAGCAGCTTCGACAGGCAGCCGGGGGGGGAGCTGTTTTTT
CASSFDRQPGGELFF
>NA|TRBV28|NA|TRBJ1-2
TGTGCCAGCAGCGTCGGGGGGAGCTATGGCTACACCTTC
CASSVGGSYGYTF
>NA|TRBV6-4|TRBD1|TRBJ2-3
TGTGCCAGCAGTGCCGGGACAGGGGGCGCAGATACGCAGTATTTT
CASSAGTGGADTQYF
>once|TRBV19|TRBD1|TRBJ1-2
TGTGCCAGTAGTTACGGACAGGGCGAAGGCTACACCTTC
CASSYGQGEGYTF
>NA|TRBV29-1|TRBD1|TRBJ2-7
TGCAGCGTCGACAGGGGGCGAGGCGAGCAGTACTTC
CSVDRGRGEQYF
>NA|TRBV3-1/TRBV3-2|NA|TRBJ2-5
TGTGCCAGCAGCCAGAATCTACTAGCCCCAGGGGAGACCCAGTACTTC
CASSQNLLAPGETQYF
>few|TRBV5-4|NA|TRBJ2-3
TGTGCCAGCAGCTTGATCGGCGGAACAGATACGCAGTATTTT
CASSLIGGTDTQYF
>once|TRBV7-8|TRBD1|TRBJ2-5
TGTGCCAGCAGCTTATCGACAGGGACGGGTAGGGAGACCCAGTACTTC
CASSLSTGTGRETQYF
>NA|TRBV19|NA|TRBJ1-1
TGTGCCAGTAGTTTCGGACGGGTGAACACTGAAGCTTTCTTT
CASSFGRVNTEAFF
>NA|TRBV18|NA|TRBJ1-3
TGTGCCAGCTCACCCGGGACCGGCTCTGGAAACACCATATATTTT
CASSPGTGSGNTIYF
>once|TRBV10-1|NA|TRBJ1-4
TGCGCCAGCACGGCTTCAGCCGGGGAAAAACTGTTTTTT
CASTASAGEKLFF
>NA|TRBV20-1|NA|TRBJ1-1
TGCAGTGCTAGTCGTGGGCCGATGAACACTGAAGCTTTCTTT
CSASRGPMNTEAFF
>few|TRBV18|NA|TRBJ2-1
TGTGCCAGCTCCCCTAACCATGGGGCGATTGAGCAGTTCTTC
CASSPNHGAIEQFF
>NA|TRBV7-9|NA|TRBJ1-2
TGTGCCAGCAGCCAAGAGTACAGGACGGGCTACACCTTC
CASSQEYRTGYTF
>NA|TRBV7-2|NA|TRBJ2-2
TGTGCCAGCAGCTTACGGGTTTCATCCAGGAGCGGGACCGGGGAGCTGTTTTTT
CASSLRVSSRSGTGELFF
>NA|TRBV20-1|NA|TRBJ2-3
TGCAGTGCTGGTGCGAGCACAGATACGCAGTATTTT
CSAGASTDTQYF
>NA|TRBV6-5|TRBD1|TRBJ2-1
TGTGCCAGCAGGGTTCTACAGGGGAATGAGCAGTTCTTC
CASRVLQGNEQFF
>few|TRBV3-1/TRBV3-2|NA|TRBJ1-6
TGTGCCAGCAGCCACAGCCGGGGACCATTTAGTTCACCCCTCCACTTT
CASSHSRGPFSSPLHF
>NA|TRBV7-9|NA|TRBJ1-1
TGTGCCAGCAGCTTAGTCCCCAACAGGGATGAAGCTTTCTTT
CASSLVPNRDEAFF
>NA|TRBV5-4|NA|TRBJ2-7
TGTGCCAGCAGCTTGGGGTACGAGCAGTACTTC
CASSLGYEQYF
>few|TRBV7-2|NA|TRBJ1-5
TGTGCCAGCAGCTTTTACAGTGATCAGCCCCAGCATTTT
CASSFYSDQPQHF
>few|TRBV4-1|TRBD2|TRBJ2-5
TGCGCCAGCAGCCAAGATCGGGGGGAAGAGACCCAGTACTTC
CASSQDRGEETQYF
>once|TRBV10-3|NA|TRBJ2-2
TGTGCCATCACCCCAAGACCGGAGACCGGGGAGCTGTTTTTT
CAITPRPETGELFF
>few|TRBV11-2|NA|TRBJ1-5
TGTGCCAGCAGCTCCGGGTGGGAACTTCAGCCCCAGCATTTT
CASSSGWELQPQHF
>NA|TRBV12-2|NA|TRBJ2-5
TGTGCAAGTCGCTCTCAATGCCCAGCGGGAGGGGGGGAGACCCAGTACTTC
CASRSQCPAGGGETQYF
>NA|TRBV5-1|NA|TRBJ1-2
TGCGCCAGCTCACCCCGCGGCGGCCCTGGGGGCTACACCTTC
CASSPRGGPGGYTF
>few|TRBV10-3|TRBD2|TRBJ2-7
TGTGCCATCAGACTTGATAGCGGGACAACCTACGAGCAGTACTTC
CAIRLDSGTTYEQYF
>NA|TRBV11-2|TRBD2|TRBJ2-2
TGTGCCAGCAGGATGCTACGGGGGGGACGTACCGGGGAGCTGTTTTTT
CASRMLRGGRTGELFF
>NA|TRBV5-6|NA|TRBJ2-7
TGTGCCAGCAGCTTGAGGAGGGACCCTAGCTACGAGCAGTACTTC
CASSLRRDPSYEQYF
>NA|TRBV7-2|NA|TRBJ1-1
TGTGCCAGCAGCTTACTCGGGGCAGGTGAAGCTTTCTTT
CASSLLGAGEAFF
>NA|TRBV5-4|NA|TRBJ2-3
TGTGCCAGCAGCTTGGCCTCCTTGATGGGAAGCACAGATACGCAGTATTTT
CASSLASLMGSTDTQYF
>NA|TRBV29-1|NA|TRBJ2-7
TGCAGCGTTTGTCCGGCAGATCTCTCCTACGAGCAGTACTTC
CSVCPADLSYEQYF
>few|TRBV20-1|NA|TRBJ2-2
TGCAGTGCTAGTTCGGACTCTCACACCGGGGAGCTGTTTTTT
CSASSDSHTGELFF
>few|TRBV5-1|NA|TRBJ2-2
TGCGCCAGCAGCTTGTCTAGCTCCACCGGGGAGCTGTTTTTT
CASSLSSSTGELFF
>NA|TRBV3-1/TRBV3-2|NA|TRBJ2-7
TGTGCCAGCAGCCACACAGGTAGCTCCTACGAGCAGTACTTC
CASSHTGSSYEQYF
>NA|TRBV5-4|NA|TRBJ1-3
TGTGCCAGCAGCTTGGACGATGGTACAGCTGGAAACACCATATATTTT
CASSLDDGTAGNTIYF
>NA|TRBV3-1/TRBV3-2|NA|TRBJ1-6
TGTGCCAGCAGACAGACTAATTCACCCCTCCACTTT
CASRQTNSPLHF
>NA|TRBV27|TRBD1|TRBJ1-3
TGTGCCAGCAGTAGGCAGGGGGCTGGAAACACCATATATTTT
CASSRQGAGNTIYF
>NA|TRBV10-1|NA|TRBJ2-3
TGCGCCAGCAGTGAGAATAGACGGAGCAGCACAGATACGCAGTATTTT
CASSENRRSSTDTQYF
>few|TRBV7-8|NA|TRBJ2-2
TGTGCCAGCAGCTTAGCGGGACGTGGCACCGGGGAGCTGTTTTTT
CASSLAGRGTGELFF
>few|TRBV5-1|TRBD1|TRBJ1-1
TGCGCCAGCAGCTTGGGGTTCTTGGGGACAGGGGGTATCGACACTGAAGCTTTCTTT
CASSLGFLGTGGIDTEAFF
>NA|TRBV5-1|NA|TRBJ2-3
TGCGCCAGCAGCTTGTCAGCCGATGGGACAGATACGCAGTATTTT
CASSLSADGTDTQYF